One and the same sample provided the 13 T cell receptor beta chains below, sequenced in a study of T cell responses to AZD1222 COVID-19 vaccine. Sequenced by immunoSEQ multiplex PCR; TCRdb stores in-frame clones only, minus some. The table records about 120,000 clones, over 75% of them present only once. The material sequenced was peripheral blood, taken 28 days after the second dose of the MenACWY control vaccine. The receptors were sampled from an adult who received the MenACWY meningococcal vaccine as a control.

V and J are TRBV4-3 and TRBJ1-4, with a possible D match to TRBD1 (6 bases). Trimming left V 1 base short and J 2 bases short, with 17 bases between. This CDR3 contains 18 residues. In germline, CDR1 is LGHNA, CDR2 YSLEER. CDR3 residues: CASSQARGWGGTNEKLFF. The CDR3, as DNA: TGCGCCAGCAGCCAAGCCCGAGGTTGGGGGGGCACTAATGAAAAACTGTTTTTT.

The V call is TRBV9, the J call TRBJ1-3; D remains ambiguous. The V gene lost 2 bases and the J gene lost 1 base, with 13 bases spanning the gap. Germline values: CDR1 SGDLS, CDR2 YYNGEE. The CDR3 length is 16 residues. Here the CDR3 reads CASSVTPESSGNTIYF. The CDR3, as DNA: TGTGCCAGCAGCGTTACCCCCGAGTCATCTGGAAACACCATATATTTT.

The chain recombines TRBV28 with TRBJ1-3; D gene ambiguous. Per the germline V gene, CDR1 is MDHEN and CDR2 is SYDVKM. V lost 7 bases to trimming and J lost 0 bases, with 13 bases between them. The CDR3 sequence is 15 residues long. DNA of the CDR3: TGTGCCAGCACCGGAGGGCGCGTCTCTGGAAACACCATATATTTT. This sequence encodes CASTGGRVSGNTIYF. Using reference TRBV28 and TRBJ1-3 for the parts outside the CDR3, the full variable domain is DVKVTQSSRYLVKRTGEKVFLECVQDMDHENMFWYRQDPGLGLRLIYFSYDVKMKEKGDIPEGYSVSREKKERFSLILESASTNQTSMYLCASTGGRVSGNTIYFGEGSWLTVV.

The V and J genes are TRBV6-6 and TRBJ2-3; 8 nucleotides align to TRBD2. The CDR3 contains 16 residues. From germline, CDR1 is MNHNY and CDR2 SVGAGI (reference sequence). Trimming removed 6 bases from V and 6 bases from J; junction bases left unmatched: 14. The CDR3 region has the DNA TGTGCCAGCAGGTCCGTGGCGGGAGGTGGGCGGGATACGCAGTATTTT. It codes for CASRSVAGGGRDTQYF.

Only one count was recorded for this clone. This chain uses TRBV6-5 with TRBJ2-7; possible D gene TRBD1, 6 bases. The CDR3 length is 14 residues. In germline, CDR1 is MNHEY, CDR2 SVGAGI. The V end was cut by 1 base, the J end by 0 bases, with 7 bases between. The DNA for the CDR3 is TGTGCCAGCAGTTACTGGGGGCCCTCCTACGAGCAGTACTTC. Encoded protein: CASSYWGPSYEQYF.

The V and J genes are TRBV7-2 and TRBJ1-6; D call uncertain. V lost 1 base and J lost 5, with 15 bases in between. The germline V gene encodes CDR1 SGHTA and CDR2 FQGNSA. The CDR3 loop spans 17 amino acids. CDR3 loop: CASSLVRVGQNNSPLHF. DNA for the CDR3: TGTGCCAGCAGCTTAGTGCGGGTAGGGCAGAATAATTCACCCCTCCACTTT. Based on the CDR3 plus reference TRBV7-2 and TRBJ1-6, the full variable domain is GAGVSQSPSNKVTEKGKDVELRCDPISGHTALYWYRQSLGQGLEFLIYFQGNSAPDKSGLPSDRFSAERTGGSVSTLTIQRTQQEDSAVYLCASSLVRVGQNNSPLHFGNGTRLTVT.

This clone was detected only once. CDR3 nucleotide sequence: TGTGCCAGCAGTCCTACTGTGCCTTTTCAAGCCCAGCATTTT. Translating gives CASSPTVPFQAQHF. This chain uses TRBV28 with TRBJ1-5; D unclear. The V and J ends lost 5 bases and 11 bases respectively, with 19 bases between them. Germline lookup yields CDR1 MDHEN and CDR2 SYDVKM. This CDR3 spans 14 amino acids.

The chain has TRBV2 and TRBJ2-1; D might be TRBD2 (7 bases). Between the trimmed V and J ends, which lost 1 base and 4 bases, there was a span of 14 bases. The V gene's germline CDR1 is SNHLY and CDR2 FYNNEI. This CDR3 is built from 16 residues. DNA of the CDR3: TGTGCCAGCAGTGAAGTTAGGGGAGGGACATACAATGAGCAGTTCTTC. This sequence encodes CASSEVRGGTYNEQFF.

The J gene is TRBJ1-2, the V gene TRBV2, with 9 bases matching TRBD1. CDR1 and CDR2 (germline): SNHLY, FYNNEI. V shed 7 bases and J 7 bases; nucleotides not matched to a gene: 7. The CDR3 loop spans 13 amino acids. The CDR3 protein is CASTPGQGIGYTF. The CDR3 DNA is TGTGCCAGCACCCCGGGACAGGGAATTGGCTACACCTTC.

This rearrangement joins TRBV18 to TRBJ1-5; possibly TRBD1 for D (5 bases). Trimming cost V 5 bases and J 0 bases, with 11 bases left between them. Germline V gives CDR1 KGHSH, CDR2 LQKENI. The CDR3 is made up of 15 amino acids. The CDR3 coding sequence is TGTGCCAGCTCAGGGGACCCAATTAGCAATCAGCCCCAGCATTTT. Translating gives CASSGDPISNQPQHF.

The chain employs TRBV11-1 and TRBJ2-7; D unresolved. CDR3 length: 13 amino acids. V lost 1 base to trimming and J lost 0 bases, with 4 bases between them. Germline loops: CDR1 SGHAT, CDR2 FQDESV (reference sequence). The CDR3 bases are TGTGCCAGCAGCTTAGATATCTCCTACGAGCAGTACTTC. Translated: CASSLDISYEQYF.

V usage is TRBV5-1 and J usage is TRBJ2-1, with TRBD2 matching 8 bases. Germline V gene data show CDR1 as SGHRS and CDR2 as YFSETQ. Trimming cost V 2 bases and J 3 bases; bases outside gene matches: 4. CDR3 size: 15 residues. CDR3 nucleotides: TGCGCCAGCAGCTTCGGGGGGGCTGGCTACAATGAGCAGTTCTTC. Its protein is CASSFGGAGYNEQFF.

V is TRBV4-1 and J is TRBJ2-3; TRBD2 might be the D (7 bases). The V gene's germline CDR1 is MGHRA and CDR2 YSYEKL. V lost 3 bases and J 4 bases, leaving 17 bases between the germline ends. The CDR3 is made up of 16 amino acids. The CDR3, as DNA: TGCGCCAGCAGCCAGGACGGGGGGCTGTACGCAGATACGCAGTATTTT. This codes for CASSQDGGLYADTQYF.